The 10 T cell receptor beta chains listed next were all sequenced from one sample in a study of CD8 T cells in ankylosing spondylitis. TCRdb reprocessed the 5' RACE reads via MiXCR and lists one record per CDR3 protein. Found here are about 130,000 distinct CDR3 sequences, about 6.4% of them singletons; the top ten hold 9% to 15%. Sample: blood, either unsorted or a sorted T cell fraction (not recorded which). Receptor source: a male donor with ankylosing spondylitis or in good health (not recorded which).

This clonotype was counted ten times or more. The CDR3 spells CASSLSQGASNEQYF. The DNA for the CDR3 is TGCGCCAGCAGCTTGTCACAGGGGGCGTCGAACGAGCAGTACTTC. The rearrangement joins TRBV5-1 to TRBJ2-7; 9 nucleotides align to TRBD1. With V trimmed by 1 base and J by 5 bases, 7 bases remained unmatched. The CDR3 runs 15 residues. CDR1 is SGHRS and CDR2 is YFSETQ in the germline V gene.

This clonotype has a count of ten or more. The chain employs TRBV12-3 or TRBV12-4 and TRBJ2-4; either TRBD1 or TRBD2 may supply D (5 bases each). The CDR3 extends over 15 amino acids. V was pared by 4 bases and J by 7 bases, with 17 bases between. CDR3 amino acids: CASSSSGLGLNIQYF. The CDR3, as DNA: TGTGCCAGCAGTTCGTCGGGGCTAGGATTGAACATTCAGTACTTC.

By share of the sample, this clonotype is medium-sized (0.01 to 0.1%). The chain uses TRBV20-1 and TRBJ2-7, with a tentative D call TRBD2 (6 bases). The V end lost 0 bases, the J end lost 1 base, and 16 bases lay between the germline ends. The CDR3 totals 16 residues. Germline V gives CDR1 DFQATT, CDR2 SNEGSKA (reference sequence). Here the CDR3 DNA reads TGCAGTGCTAGAGACGTGGAGGGCCCAGATTCCTACGAGCAGTACTTC. Translating gives CSARDVEGPDSYEQYF.

This clonotype was recorded many times. V and J are TRBV2 and TRBJ2-1, with D possibly TRBD2 on 6 matching bases. CDR3 length: 10 residues. Trimming stripped 6 bases from V and 16 bases from J, with 13 bases between. Germline V gene sequence: CDR1 SNHLY, CDR2 FYNNEI. The CDR3 is CASRIAGFFF. CDR3 in DNA: TGTGCCAGCAGGATTGCGGGATTCTTCTTC.

CDR3 protein: CASTGQIGSAKNIQYF. CDR3 nucleotides: TGTGCCTCCACCGGGCAGATCGGGAGTGCCAAAAACATTCAGTACTTC. The V call is TRBV3-1, the J call TRBJ2-4; TRBD2 might be the D (6 bases). The CDR3 is 16 residues long. V was cut by 11 bases and J by 1 base, with 21 bases left in between. Germline V gene sequence: CDR1 LGHDT, CDR2 YNNKEL (reference sequence).

This clonotype has at least ten counts. The V and J genes are TRBV27 and TRBJ2-1, with TRBD2 matching 13 bases. This CDR3 region has 17 residues. Looked up from germline, CDR1 is MNHEY and CDR2 is SMNVEV (reference sequence). V was pared by 4 bases and J by 10 bases, with 13 bases of the junction left unmatched. CDR3 in DNA: TGTGCCAGCAGTTCAGACTTCGGGACTAGCGGGACCCCAGAGCAGTTCTTC. Translation: CASSSDFGTSGTPEQFF.

This clonotype was seen ten or more times. The V and J genes are TRBV7-8 and TRBJ2-1; 12 bases agree with TRBD2. V shed 5 bases, J shed 6 bases, and the junction held 8 bases outside the gene matches. This CDR3 has 16 amino acids. Germline V CDR1 and CDR2: SGHVS, FQNEAQ. CDR3 bases: TGTGCCAGCAGCCGATACGGACTAGCGGGAAGCAATGAGCAGTTCTTC. Its protein product is CASSRYGLAGSNEQFF.

This clonotype was observed a handful of times. CDR3 DNA: TGTGCCAGCAGCCAAGGTACCCTACAGGGAGGCCTCGGGGTGCAGTACTTC. Protein sequence: CASSQGTLQGGLGVQYF. V usage is TRBV3-1 and J usage is TRBJ2-7; D tentatively reads TRBD1 or TRBD2 (6 bases each). CDR1 LGHDT and CDR2 YNNKEL come from the germline V gene (reference sequence). CDR3 length: 17 residues. V was shortened by 1 base and J by 9 bases, with 25 bases between the two germline ends.

This clonotype was seen many times. This chain uses TRBV12-3 or TRBV12-4 with TRBJ2-1, with 10 bases that match TRBD2. The CDR3 is made up of 15 amino acids. The J segment lost 2 bases and the V segment lost 3 bases, leaving 1 base of the junction unmatched. CDR3 in amino acids: CASSLSGRAYNEQFF. The CDR3, as DNA: TGTGCCAGCAGTTTGAGCGGGAGGGCCTACAATGAGCAGTTCTTC.

The sample holds many counts of this clonotype. The CDR3 coding sequence is TGCGCCAGCAGAACCTCCGGGACGGATGGCTACACCTTC. It codes for CASRTSGTDGYTF. V is TRBV5-1 and J is TRBJ1-2; tentatively, D is TRBD1 (5 bases). The CDR3 has 13 amino acids. Germline V lookup: CDR1 SGHRS, CDR2 YFSETQ. With 5 bases removed from V and 6 bases from J, the gap between germline ends came to 14 bases.